A single sample gave rise to the 27 T cell receptor beta chains below, sequenced in a study of neurological immune-mediated disorders. TCRdb used MiXCR to reprocess the 5' RACE reads, holding one entry per CDR3 protein. Found here are some 60,000 distinct CDR3 sequences, under 5% of them singletons; the top ten hold about 3.2%. The sample taken for sequencing was PBMCs. These TCRs come from a woman in her forties or fifties with multiple sclerosis.

This clonotype showed up many times. The V and J genes are TRBV5-1 and TRBJ2-1, with unresolved D. Germline V lookup: CDR1 SGHRS, CDR2 YFSETQ. V was shortened by 1 base and J by 6 bases, with 11 bases between the two germline ends. This CDR3 is built from 14 residues. The CDR3 protein is CASSLIGRSNEQFF. In DNA, the CDR3 is TGCGCCAGCAGCTTGATTGGACGGTCCAATGAGCAGTTCTTC.

The sample holds many counts of this clonotype. The rearrangement links TRBV28 to TRBJ2-7; unclear D gene. Trimming left V 7 bases short and J 1 base short, with 11 bases between. The length of the CDR3 is 13 residues. Per germline, CDR1 MDHEN and CDR2 SYDVKM. CDR3 sequence: CASTWGWSYEQYF. In DNA form, the CDR3 reads TGTGCCAGCACTTGGGGATGGTCCTACGAGCAGTACTTC.

This clonotype has ten or more counts. V is TRBV2 and J is TRBJ2-7; D is ambiguous. Looked up from germline, CDR1 is SNHLY and CDR2 is FYNNEI. Deletions cut 5 bases from V and 4 bases from J, with 9 bases between. This CDR3 contains 12 residues. The DNA of the CDR3 is TGTGCCAGCAGTTTTTTAGATTACGAGCAGTACGTC. Translating it yields CASSFLDYEQYV.

This clonotype was counted ten times or more. An end of the junction does not agree with germline; a read error may underlie this. The chain recombines TRBV6-1 with TRBJ1-5, with D perhaps matching TRBD1 (5 bases). The CDR3 extends over 15 amino acids. Per the germline V gene, CDR1 is MNHNS and CDR2 is SASEGT. Written as DNA, the CDR3 is TGCGCCAGCAGCGTGGAGGCAGGGAGCAATCAGCCCCAGCATTTT. Protein product: CASSVEAGSNQPQHF.

This clonotype occurred many times. The rearrangement uses TRBV24-1 and TRBJ2-3, with D possibly being TRBD1 (5 bases). V gave up 1 base and J gave up 3 bases, with 10 bases separating them. The CDR3 contains 15 residues. Looked up from germline, CDR1 is KGHDR and CDR2 is SFDVKD. The CDR3: CATSDFRKGTDTQYF. CDR3 sequence (DNA): TGTGCCACCAGTGATTTTCGGAAGGGGACAGATACGCAGTATTTT.

This clonotype came up many times. The gene calls are TRBV2 and TRBJ2-1; D is perhaps TRBD1 or TRBD2 (5 bases each). Trimming removed 0 bases from V and 4 bases from J, with 13 bases in between. The CDR3 totals 16 residues. Germline assignment: CDR1 SNHLY and CDR2 FYNNEI. This chain's CDR3 is CASSEAPGTLYNEQFF. The CDR3 region has the DNA TGTGCCAGCAGTGAAGCGCCGGGGACCCTTTACAATGAGCAGTTCTTC.

This clonotype showed up many times. The chain uses TRBV20-1 and TRBJ2-5; 9 bases align to TRBD1. Germline V CDR1 and CDR2: DFQATT, SNEGSKA (reference sequence). J lost 5 bases, V lost 2 bases, and 12 bases had no gene match. The CDR3 is 16 residues long. This CDR3 is CSARLPGQGVGETQYF. CDR3 in DNA: TGCAGTGCTAGACTTCCGGGACAGGGAGTCGGGGAGACCCAGTACTTC.

This clonotype was picked up many times. The chain uses TRBV29-1 and TRBJ2-1; D not certain. CDR1 and CDR2 (germline): SQVTM, ANQGSEA. There are 14 residues in the CDR3. Trimming shortened V by 1 base and J by 1 base, and 8 bases separated the two germline ends. The CDR3 loop is CSVEGQQSYNEQFF. The CDR3 coding sequence is TGCAGCGTTGAAGGGCAGCAATCCTACAATGAGCAGTTCTTC.

This clonotype was observed many times. V gene TRBV20-1 combines with J gene TRBJ2-7, with 10 bases fitting TRBD1. Germline CDR1 reads DFQATT; CDR2 reads SNEGSKA (reference sequence). This CDR3 is built from 13 residues. DNA of the CDR3: TGCGGGGGACAGGGGCTCTTGTCCTACGAGCAGTACTTC. It yields the protein CGGQGLLSYEQYF.

This clonotype was counted ten times or more. The rearrangement links TRBV6-1 to TRBJ1-2; D is ambiguous. Trimming cost V 0 bases and J 7 bases, with 9 bases left between them. The CDR3 covers 13 residues. The V gene's germline CDR1 is MNHNS and CDR2 SASEGT. This CDR3 is CASSEAPEGGYTF. CDR3 bases: TGTGCCAGCAGTGAAGCGCCCGAGGGTGGCTACACCTTC.

This clonotype has a count of ten or more. The gene calls are TRBV12-3 or TRBV12-4 and TRBJ2-5, with D maybe TRBD2 (5 bases). Trimming stripped 3 bases from V and 6 bases from J, with 11 bases between. The CDR3 runs to 13 residues. The CDR3 DNA sequence: TGTGCCAGCAGTTTCGGGAATTTGAAGACCCAGTACTTC. Amino acids: CASSFGNLKTQYF.

This clonotype was detected ten times or more. V is TRBV6-5 and J is TRBJ1-1, with TRBD1 matching 9 bases. The CDR3 is 13 residues long. Germline V gene sequence: CDR1 MNHEY, CDR2 SVGAGI. V was pared by 6 bases and J by 3 bases, with 2 bases of the junction left unmatched. The CDR3 DNA reads as TGTGCCAGCAGCCGGGACAGGGACACTGAAGCTTTCTTT. Translation gives CASSRDRDTEAFF.

This clonotype occurred many times. The chain uses TRBV3-1 and TRBJ2-1; D is uncertain. There are 14 residues in the CDR3. Germline CDR1 and CDR2: LGHDT and YNNKEL (reference sequence). V was cut by 1 base and J by 2 bases, with 6 bases left in between. The CDR3 region has the DNA TGTGCCAGCAGCCAAGGCTATCCCTACAATGAGCAGTTCTTC. This encodes CASSQGYPYNEQFF.

This clonotype occurred many times. Here the CDR3 reads CSVGGRGSSYNEQFF. As DNA, the CDR3 is TGCAGTGTTGGCGGGCGGGGAAGCTCCTACAATGAGCAGTTCTTC. The J gene is TRBJ2-1, the V gene TRBV20-1; D may be TRBD2 (6 bases). The germline CDR1 and CDR2 sequences are DFQATT and SNEGSKA (reference sequence). There are 15 residues in the CDR3. V lost 7 bases and J 0 bases, leaving 16 bases between the germline ends.

This clonotype came up many times. The chain has TRBV7-2 and TRBJ2-5, with D perhaps given as TRBD1 or TRBD2 (6 bases each). The CDR3 contains 17 residues. Germline V CDR1 and CDR2: SGHTA, FQGNSA. V was trimmed by 1 base and J by 2 bases, leaving 17 bases between them. CDR3 nucleotides: TGTGCCAGCAGCTTAGTTGGTGGGGGGCCCCGGCAAGAGACCCAGTACTTC. Amino acids: CASSLVGGGPRQETQYF.

This clonotype was seen repeatedly, ten times or more. The chain recombines TRBV10-1 with TRBJ2-3, with 8 positions matching TRBD1. Germline CDR1 and CDR2: WNHNN and SYGVQD (reference sequence). The CDR3 extends over 13 amino acids. The ends lost 6 bases at V and 4 bases at J; junction bases unmatched: 3. The CDR3 loop reads CASRPGGADTQYF. CDR3 nucleotides: TGCGCCAGCAGGCCAGGGGGCGCAGATACGCAGTATTTT.

This clonotype was found many times. CDR3 nucleotides: TGTGCCAGCAGCCCCTCGGTGCGCAGACCCAATCAGCCCCAGCATTTT. This encodes CASSPSVRRPNQPQHF. The chain is built from TRBV7-8 and TRBJ1-5, with D hard to call. The CDR3 runs 16 residues. Per germline, CDR1 SGHVS and CDR2 FQNEAQ. V was cut by 5 bases and J by 3 bases, with 17 bases left in between.

This clonotype was seen ten or more times. V is TRBV20-1 and J is TRBJ2-3, with D perhaps matching TRBD2 (5 bases). The CDR3 runs 14 residues. Germline V gene data show CDR1 as DFQATT and CDR2 as SNEGSKA (reference sequence). With 7 bases removed from V and 0 bases from J, the gap between germline ends came to 14 bases. The CDR3 spells CSGAPGYSTDTQYF. In nucleotides, the CDR3 is TGCAGTGGGGCCCCGGGGTATAGCACAGATACGCAGTATTTT.

Only one count was recorded for this clonotype. The chain joins TRBV5-6 to TRBJ1-2; D gene unclear. Trimming took 0 bases from V and 0 from J, leaving 6 bases between them. CDR1 and CDR2 from the germline V gene are SGHDT and YYEEEE. This CDR3 region has 14 residues. In nucleotides, the CDR3 is TGTGCCAGCAGCTTGGTAGTTACTAACTATGGCTACACCTTC. It yields the protein CASSLVVTNYGYTF.

This clonotype was counted between two and nine times. The chain combines TRBV6-6 with TRBJ2-3; 10 positions match TRBD2. In germline, CDR1 is MNHNY, CDR2 SVGAGI (reference sequence). V trimming: 0 bases; J trimming: 2 bases; junction bases outside the gene matches: 5. The CDR3 spans 17 residues. The CDR3 here is CASSYSTSGALTDTQYF. The CDR3 bases are TGTGCCAGCAGTTACTCCACTAGCGGGGCCCTCACAGATACGCAGTATTTT.

This clonotype has at least ten counts. The chain recombines TRBV6-4 with TRBJ2-1, with TRBD2 matching over 10 bases. The length of the CDR3 is 16 residues. The V and J ends lost 0 bases and 7 bases, in that order; junction bases with no gene match: 6. The germline CDR1 and CDR2 sequences are MRHNA and SNTAGT. In DNA form, the CDR3 reads TGTGCCAGCAGTGACTCCAGCGGGGGGGTGGTTAATGAGCAGTTCTTC. It yields the protein CASSDSSGGVVNEQFF.

This clonotype occurred many times. The chain is built from TRBV20-1 and TRBJ2-2, with 7 bases that match TRBD1. The CDR3 totals 15 residues. The V and J ends lost 3 bases and 3 bases, in that order; junction bases with no gene match: 7. Germline assignment: CDR1 DFQATT and CDR2 SNEGSKA (reference sequence). This CDR3 is CSARITGADTGELFF. The CDR3 DNA reads as TGCAGTGCTAGGATCACAGGGGCGGACACCGGGGAGCTGTTTTTT.

This clonotype was found many times. This rearrangement joins TRBV3-1 to TRBJ2-5; unclear D gene. This CDR3 spans 15 amino acids. The germline V gene has CDR1 LGHDT and CDR2 YNNKEL (reference sequence). The V gene lost 0 bases and the J gene lost 1 base, with 9 bases spanning the gap. Here the CDR3 reads CASSQDRLSQETQYF. The DNA of the CDR3 is TGTGCCAGCAGCCAAGATCGGCTCAGCCAAGAGACCCAGTACTTC.

The sample holds many counts of this clonotype. The chain carries TRBV20-1 and TRBJ1-4; TRBD1 aligns across 9 bases. The germline V gene encodes CDR1 DFQATT and CDR2 SNEGSKA (reference sequence). The CDR3 is made up of 13 amino acids. With V trimmed by 4 bases and J by 7 bases, 4 bases remained unmatched. CDR3 bases: TGCAGTGCTATCGGGACAGGGCTTGAAAAACTGTTTTTT. It codes for CSAIGTGLEKLFF.

The V call is TRBV13, the J call TRBJ1-2, with D unresolved. V lost 3 bases to trimming and J lost 8 bases, with 10 bases between them. CDR1 is PRHDT and CDR2 is FYEKMQ in the germline V gene (reference sequence). The CDR3 consists of 12 residues. CDR3 protein: CASSFTGEGYTF. The DNA for the CDR3 is TGTGCCAGCAGCTTTACCGGGGAAGGCTACACCTTC.

This clonotype was observed at least ten times. The chain uses TRBV12-5 and TRBJ2-1; 10 nucleotides align to TRBD1. The ends lost 2 bases at V and 8 bases at J; junction bases unmatched: 3. The CDR3 covers 14 residues. The germline V gene has CDR1 LGHNT and CDR2 FRNRAP. CDR3 amino acids: CASGLTGTGDEQFF. DNA of the CDR3: TGTGCTAGTGGTTTGACCGGGACAGGGGATGAGCAGTTCTTC.

This clonotype was counted ten times or more. The J gene is TRBJ2-2, the V gene TRBV20-1; 8 bases are shared with TRBD1. Germline trimming cut 6 bases from V and 4 bases from J; bases unmatched to any gene: 7. Looked up from germline, CDR1 is DFQATT and CDR2 is SNEGSKA (reference sequence). This CDR3 has 14 residues. The CDR3 bases are TGCAGTGCGAGGACAGGGACGGGCACCGGGGAGCTGTTTTTT. Protein: CSARTGTGTGELFF.